Below, 28 T cell receptor beta chains from the same sample are listed, as sequenced in a study of PD-L1 blockade in urothelial cancer. The protocol was immunoSEQ multiplex PCR, while the TCRdb copy is restricted to in-frame clones and leaves out a portion. The repertoire consists of 50,000 or so clones, with approximately 84% occurring once and the leading ten covering 10%. Time point meaning: peripheral blood 6 weeks after treatment start. This specimen was PBMCs, taken around atezolizumab (anti-PD-L1) treatment. The receptors shown here come from a man in his sixties with urothelial cancer.

The chain links TRBV9 to TRBJ1-3; tentative D call: TRBD1 (5 bases). Germline values: CDR1 SGDLS, CDR2 YYNGEE. V dropped 2 bases and J dropped 2 bases, with 14 bases sitting between them. CDR3 size: 16 residues. CDR3 residues: CASSVGGGSTGNTIYF. CDR3 bases: TGTGCCAGCAGCGTCGGGGGGGGTTCTACTGGAAACACCATATATTTT.

V gene TRBV6-4 combines with J gene TRBJ2-2; TRBD2 aligns across 11 bases. The CDR3 has 19 residues. Trimming at V came to 1 base and at J to 2 bases, leaving 9 bases not matched to a gene. The V gene's germline CDR1 is MRHNA and CDR2 SNTAGT. DNA for the CDR3: TGTGCCAGCAGTGACTGTATACTAGCGGGGGTCCCCAACACCGGGGAGCTGTTTTTT. It specifies CASSDCILAGVPNTGELFF.

The chain links TRBV7-8 to TRBJ2-5; 11 bases agree with TRBD1. V was clipped by 5 bases and J by 5 bases; unmatched bases: 7. This CDR3 has 15 residues. CDR1 is SGHVS, CDR2 FQNEAQ, per germline. This chain's CDR3 is CASSKDRGRIETQYF. CDR3 nucleotides: TGTGCCAGCAGCAAGGACAGGGGGCGAATTGAGACCCAGTACTTC.

This clone has only a few counts. The chain combines TRBV4-3 with TRBJ1-2; no clear D gene. The CDR3 loop spans 14 amino acids. V lost 1 base and J lost 4, with 10 bases in between. The germline V gene has CDR1 LGHNA and CDR2 YSLEER. CDR3 nucleotides: TGCGCCAGCAGCCAAGGTATAGACTTCTATGGCTACACCTTC. Residues: CASSQGIDFYGYTF.

This clone appeared once. Written as DNA, the CDR3 is TGTGCCAGCAGCAACCGGGACAGGGTATCAGATACGCAGTATTTT. Translation: CASSNRDRVSDTQYF. V gene TRBV6-1 combines with J gene TRBJ2-3; 9 bases map to TRBD1. Losses at the gene ends were 6 bases for V and 4 bases for J; bases not matched to a gene: 8. Germline V CDR1 and CDR2: MNHNS, SASEGT. This CDR3 has 15 residues.

The CDR3 DNA sequence: TGTGCCAGCAGTTCGGGGGTGGCAGAATCCAATCAGCCCCAGCATTTT. Residues: CASSSGVAESNQPQHF. V gene TRBV28 combines with J gene TRBJ1-5, with a tentative D call TRBD1 (5 bases). V was clipped by 4 bases and J by 3 bases, with 16 bases between them. This CDR3 contains 16 residues. Germline loops: CDR1 MDHEN, CDR2 SYDVKM.

By proportion, this clone is medium-sized. J is TRBJ1-5 and V is TRBV7-2; a possible D gene is TRBD1 (5 bases). Deletions cut 2 bases from V and 0 bases from J, with 17 bases between. The CDR3 is 18 amino acids. CDR1 SGHTA and CDR2 FQGNSA come from the germline V gene. CDR3 amino acids: CASSLPHGHLYSNQPQHF. The CDR3 DNA is TGTGCCAGCAGCTTACCCCACGGACACCTGTATAGCAATCAGCCCCAGCATTTT.

The chain carries TRBV19 and TRBJ1-2, with D possibly matching TRBD1 (5 bases). V was pared by 8 bases and J by 0 bases, with 16 bases between. Germline CDR1 LNHDA, CDR2 SQIVND (reference sequence). There are 15 residues in the CDR3. CDR3 nucleotide sequence: TGTGCCAGTTGTGTAACAGGTTCGGCTAACTATGGCTACACCTTC. Encoded protein: CASCVTGSANYGYTF.

This rearrangement joins TRBV21-1 to TRBJ2-5; no DNA check was done on the table's D call, TRBD1. TRBV21-1 is a pseudogene segment. The CDR3 contains 15 residues. DNA of the CDR3: TGTGCCAGCAGCAAAGGTCGTACAGGGAGTGGGACCCAGTACTTC. Its protein is CASSKGRTGSGTQYF.

This sequence joins TRBV19 and TRBJ1-2; TRBD1 aligns across 8 bases. The CDR3 sequence is 16 residues long. Germline CDR1 reads LNHDA; CDR2 reads SQIVND (reference sequence). The junction had 11 bases not matched to a gene; V was cut back by 6 bases and J by 2 bases. The CDR3 DNA sequence: TGTGCCAGTAGACCGGGACAGGTAACACAGAACTATGGCTACACCTTC. Translated, it gives CASRPGQVTQNYGYTF.

The chain employs TRBV11-3 and TRBJ2-1; 10 nucleotides match TRBD2. Germline V gene lookup returns CDR1 SGHNT and CDR2 YENEEA. The CDR3 is made up of 15 amino acids. Unmatched junction bases numbered 10, after V lost 8 bases and J lost 6 bases. For the CDR3, the DNA is TGTGCCAGCGGAACCCCTAGCGGGGGTGTCAATGAGCAGTTCTTC. Its translation is CASGTPSGGVNEQFF.

The genes are TRBV11-2 and TRBJ1-2; a weak D match, TRBD1 (6 bases). The V end was cut by 1 base, the J end by 7 bases, with 7 bases between. CDR1 SGHAT and CDR2 FQNNGV come from the germline V gene. The length of the CDR3 is 12 residues. CDR3 coding DNA: TGTGCCAGCAGCTTAGCAGGGGTTGGCTACACCTTC. As protein: CASSLAGVGYTF. Using reference TRBV11-2 and TRBJ1-2 for the parts outside the CDR3, the full variable domain is EAGVAQSPRYKIIEKRQSVAFWCNPISGHATLYWYQQILGQGPKLLIQFQNNGVVDDSQLPKDRFSAERLKGVDSTLKIQPAKLEDSAVYLCASSLAGVGYTFGSGTRLTVV.

The chain is built from TRBV5-8 and TRBJ2-3, with D hard to call. Looked up from germline, CDR1 is SGHTS and CDR2 is YDEGEE. This CDR3 is built from 13 residues. V dropped 4 bases and J dropped 8 bases, with 14 bases sitting between them. The CDR3 DNA reads as TGTGCCAGCAGCCAACCCTTCTACGGTACGCAGTATTTT. Its protein is CASSQPFYGTQYF. Using reference TRBV5-8 and TRBJ2-3 for the parts outside the CDR3, the full variable domain is EAGVTQSPTHLIKTRGQQATLRCSPISGHTSVYWYQQALGLGLQFLLWYDEGEERNRGNFPPRFSGRQFPNYSSELNVNALELEDSALYLCASSQPFYGTQYFGPGTRLTVL.

This chain uses TRBV10-3 with TRBJ1-2; D perhaps matches TRBD1 (6 bases). The CDR3 has 14 amino acids. Germline V gene sequence: CDR1 ENHRY, CDR2 SYGVKD. Trimming left V 7 bases short and J 6 bases short, with 18 bases between. The CDR3 DNA reads as TGTGCCATCAATCACGCGGGGGGGGGCCATGGCTACACCTTC. It yields the protein CAINHAGGGHGYTF.

This chain links TRBV18 with TRBJ2-6; D is perhaps TRBD2 (6 bases). V lost 2 bases and J 0 bases, leaving 11 bases between the germline ends. Germline V lookup: CDR1 KGHSH, CDR2 LQKENI. CDR3 length: 17 residues. CDR3 DNA sequence: TGTGCCAGCTCACCATTGGAGGGTGGCTCTGGGGCCAACGTCCTGACTTTC. This gives the protein CASSPLEGGSGANVLTF.

J is TRBJ2-5 and V is TRBV6-6, with D possibly being TRBD1 (6 bases). The CDR3 consists of 14 residues. V lost 1 base, J lost 4 bases, and 10 bases lay in between. Germline CDR1 reads MNHNY; CDR2 reads SVGAGI (reference sequence). The CDR3 coding sequence is TGTGCCAGCAGTTACTTCACAGGGTCAGAGACCCAGTACTTC. Its translation: CASSYFTGSETQYF.

The chain links TRBV7-2 to TRBJ2-6; TRBD1 might be the D (7 bases). V lost 5 bases, J lost 2 bases, and 13 bases lay in between. CDR1 and CDR2 from the germline V gene are SGHTA and FQGNSA. There are 16 residues in the CDR3. This chain's CDR3 is CASSLRGEAGANVLTF. The CDR3 DNA sequence: TGTGCCAGCAGCCTCAGGGGGGAAGCTGGGGCCAACGTCCTGACTTTC.

This clone was detected only a few times. The J gene is TRBJ1-6, the V gene TRBV7-2; D remains unclear. Looked up from germline, CDR1 is SGHTA and CDR2 is FQGNSA. Trimming removed 3 bases from V and 10 bases from J, with 10 bases in between. The CDR3 extends over 13 amino acids. The CDR3 spells CASSFDHSSPLHF. CDR3 nucleotides: TGTGCCAGCAGCTTTGACCACAGCTCACCCCTCCACTTT.

The chain is built from TRBV18 and TRBJ1-4, with 7 bases lining up with TRBD1. The CDR3 contains 18 residues. V lost 1 base to trimming and J lost 0 bases; unmatched junction nucleotides: 8. From germline, CDR1 is KGHSH and CDR2 LQKENI. This chain's CDR3 is CASSPLTTGYTTNEKLFF. The CDR3 DNA reads TGTGCCAGCTCACCACTCACGACAGGGTACACAACTAATGAAAAACTGTTTTTT.

This chain joins TRBV5-4 and TRBJ2-5; 9 nucleotides agree with TRBD1. The trim removed 4 bases at V and 4 bases at J, leaving 14 bases unmatched. The germline V gene has CDR1 SGHNT and CDR2 YYREEE (reference sequence). The CDR3 length is 17 residues. The CDR3 DNA sequence: TGTGCCAGCAGCCCTATCTACGGGACAGGGTATCGAGAGACCCAGTACTTC. Residues: CASSPIYGTGYRETQYF.

J is TRBJ2-3 and V is TRBV11-3; D perhaps matches TRBD1 (5 bases). This CDR3 has 15 amino acids. Trimming took off 5 bases at V and 6 bases at J, with 18 bases between the two ends. Germline assignment: CDR1 SGHNT and CDR2 YENEEA. The CDR3 DNA is TGTGCCAGCAGCCCCCGAAGGGGCGCTTTGGATACGCAGTATTTT. Translating gives CASSPRRGALDTQYF. Full variable domain (remainder filled in from reference TRBV11-3 and TRBJ2-3): EAGVVQSPRYKIIEKKQPVAFWCNPISGHNTLYWYLQNLGQGPELLIRYENEEAVDDSQLPKDRFSAERLKGVDSTLKIQPAELGDSAVYLCASSPRRGALDTQYFGPGTRLTVL.

The J gene is TRBJ1-4, the V gene TRBV7-8; D is possibly TRBD1 (5 bases). The germline gives CDR1 SGHVS, CDR2 FQNEAQ. Deletions cut 2 bases from V and 10 bases from J, with 26 bases between. The CDR3 totals 18 residues. The CDR3 is CASSLRVVRVAESGKLFF. CDR3 sequence (DNA): TGTGCCAGCAGCTTAAGAGTAGTCAGGGTGGCAGAGAGTGGAAAACTGTTTTTT.

V usage is TRBV10-3 and J usage is TRBJ1-1, with no clear D. The CDR3 runs 15 residues. Germline CDR1 reads ENHRY; CDR2 reads SYGVKD. V was trimmed by 0 bases and J by 7 bases, leaving 15 bases between them. CDR3 in amino acids: CAISESSGLNFEAFF. CDR3 sequence (DNA): TGTGCCATCAGTGAGTCTTCCGGACTGAACTTTGAAGCTTTCTTT.

This clone was detected once. The CDR3 reads CASRFRGSNTEAFF. In nucleotides, the CDR3 is TGTGCCAGCAGGTTCAGGGGATCGAACACTGAAGCTTTCTTT. This chain links TRBV7-8 with TRBJ1-1; D possibly corresponds to TRBD1 (6 bases). The ends were cut back, 6 bases at V and 1 base at J, with 12 bases in the middle. Germline assignment: CDR1 SGHVS and CDR2 FQNEAQ. CDR3 size: 14 residues.

V and J are TRBV6-4 and TRBJ2-2; a possible D gene is TRBD1 (6 bases). Germline values: CDR1 MRHNA, CDR2 SNTAGT. V was cut by 4 bases and J by 6 bases, with 9 bases left in between. The CDR3 runs to 13 residues. The CDR3: CASSGQAPGELFF. CDR3 DNA: TGTGCCAGCAGTGGACAGGCCCCCGGGGAGCTGTTTTTT.

V and J are TRBV6-1 and TRBJ2-5; 7 nucleotides line up with TRBD2. The CDR3 is 14 amino acids. The junction had 9 bases not matched to a gene; V was cut back by 6 bases and J by 5 bases. CDR1 is MNHNS, CDR2 SASEGT, per germline. The CDR3 DNA reads as TGTGCCAGCAGGGTGGCGCGGGGAGGGGAGACCCAGTACTTC. As protein: CASRVARGGETQYF.

The genes are TRBV6-5 and TRBJ1-1, with D hard to call. V was shortened by 2 bases and J by 8 bases, with 12 bases between the two germline ends. Germline V lookup: CDR1 MNHEY, CDR2 SVGAGI. The CDR3 spans 13 residues. CDR3 loop: CASSYQANGEAFF. CDR3 in DNA: TGTGCCAGCAGTTACCAGGCTAATGGGGAAGCTTTCTTT.

The V gene is TRBV27, the J gene TRBJ2-7, with 9 nucleotides matching TRBD1. Germline V CDR1 and CDR2: MNHEY, SMNVEV (reference sequence). This CDR3 contains 15 residues. V shed 2 bases, J shed 3 bases, and the junction held 5 bases outside the gene matches. The CDR3, as DNA: TGTGCCAGCAGTTTAGGGGGACAGGGTTTCTACGAGCAGTACTTC. As protein: CASSLGGQGFYEQYF.